A selection of T cell receptor beta chains follows, all from one sample in a study of cytomegalovirus exposure and HLA in healthy donors. The data were produced by immunoSEQ multiplex PCR, yet TCRdb's version contains in-frame clones alone and is incomplete. The sample lists some 140,000 clones; over 75% were seen once. What was sequenced was PBMCs. The receptors were sampled from a woman in her thirties or forties in good health and CMV-seropositive. Each CDR3 is given with its conserved first and last residue. The D gene is left open where the match is weak. Some rows have no size entry. The others give once, few or many, or a class for an expanded clone.

.	TRBJ1-6	.	TRBV30	TGTGCCTGGACTCCTTCCTATAATTCACCCCTCCACTTT	CAWTPSYNSPLHF
.	TRBJ1-6	.	TRBV6-1	TGTGCCAGCAGGGAAGCTAGGCCAGCTAGCTCCTATAATTCACCCCTCCACTTT	CASREARPASSYNSPLHF
.	TRBJ1-5	.	TRBV27	TGTGCCAGCGCTCTCCGGGGGGATAATCAGCCCCAGCATTTT	CASALRGDNQPQHF
.	TRBJ2-3	.	TRBV21-1	TGTGCCAGCAGCGCTTGCGGGGCTAGGTCGACAGATACGCAGTATTTT	CASSACGARSTDTQYF
TRBD2	TRBJ2-2	.	TRBV6-5	TGTGCCAGCGCGAACGGGAGGGGTCGGGTCGGGGAGCTGTTTTTT	CASANGRGRVGELFF
.	TRBJ1-1	.	TRBV5-1	TGCGCCAGCAGCTCTTTTGGGGGTGGACAGACGGGTACTGAAGCTTTCTTT	CASSSFGGGQTGTEAFF
.	TRBJ2-7	once	TRBV12-5	TGTGCTAGTGGTCTGGTTATTTCGGGACACCATTACGAGCAGTACTTC	CASGLVISGHHYEQYF
TRBD2	TRBJ2-7	.	TRBV9	TGTGCCAGCAGCGTCGGCCTTGGACTAGCGGGGAACTACGAGCAGTACTTC	CASSVGLGLAGNYEQYF
.	TRBJ2-5	.	TRBV7-3	TGTGCCAGCAGCTTACGTGGGGGGGCCTCCGGGACCCAGTACTTC	CASSLRGGASGTQYF
TRBD2	TRBJ2-3	.	TRBV19	TGTGCCAGTAGCCTGGGGACTAGCGGCACAGATACGCAGTATTTT	CASSLGTSGTDTQYF
TRBD2	TRBJ2-7	.	TRBV18	TGTGCCAGCTCACCTTCCGGGACTAGCGTGACCTTGGGGCAGTACTTC	CASSPSGTSVTLGQYF
.	TRBJ2-1	few	TRBV29-1	TGCAGCGTTGCACAGCTCATCTACAATGAGCAGTTCTTC	CSVAQLIYNEQFF
TRBD2	TRBJ2-5	.	TRBV28	TGTGCCAGCAGTTCGTCGGGGGGGGCGATGTACCAAGAGACCCAGTACTTC	CASSSSGGAMYQETQYF
TRBD2	TRBJ2-1	medium-sized	TRBV7-7	TGTGCTAGCAGCTTAGCACCTTCTTCCCCGGGAGGAGTCTACAATGAGCAGTTCTTC	CASSLAPSSPGGVYNEQFF
TRBD2	TRBJ2-5	.	TRBV19	TGTGCCAGTAGTCCTCTCGGCGGGAGGTTGGAGACCCAGTACTTC	CASSPLGGRLETQYF
TRBD1	TRBJ1-5	.	TRBV7-2	TGTGCCAGCTCACAGGGGCAAAGAGCCCAGCATTTT	CASSQGQRAQHF
TRBD1	TRBJ2-2	.	TRBV10-2	TGCGCCAGCAGGTCCGGGACAGGGAACATTAACACCGGGGAGCTGTTTTTT	CASRSGTGNINTGELFF
TRBD1	TRBJ1-1	few	TRBV29-1	TGCAGCGTTGGGGACAGCATGAACACTGAAGCTTTCTTT	CSVGDSMNTEAFF
TRBD1	TRBJ2-1	.	TRBV25-1	TGTGCCAGCAGTCTGGGGGACAGCCCCTACAATGAGCAGTTCTTC	CASSLGDSPYNEQFF
TRBD1	TRBJ1-1	few	TRBV9	TGTGCCAGCAGCGTAGCTGCAGGGGGCACTGAAGCTTTCTTT	CASSVAAGGTEAFF
TRBD1	TRBJ1-2	.	TRBV28	TGTGCCAGCAGTTCCGCTGTCGGACAGGGACCCTATGGCTACACCTTC	CASSSAVGQGPYGYTF
TRBD2	TRBJ2-2	.	TRBV30	TGTGCCTGGAGTTCCGGACTAGTGTTCACCGGGGAGCTGTTTTTT	CAWSSGLVFTGELFF
TRBD2	TRBJ2-1	once	TRBV29-1	TGCAGCGTGAAAGGGACTAGCGGGGCGAACAATGAGCAGTTCTTC	CSVKGTSGANNEQFF
.	TRBJ1-5	once	TRBV27	TGTGCCAGCAGTTTGACAGGTAATGTTGGCAATCAGCCCCAGCATTTT	CASSLTGNVGNQPQHF
.	TRBJ2-2	.	TRBV7-6	TGTGCCAGCAGCCTCAACACCGGGGAGCTGTTTTTT	CASSLNTGELFF
TRBD2	TRBJ2-2	.	TRBV2	TGTGCCAGCAGTGAAAGGACTAGCGGGCTGAACACCGGGGAGCTGTTTTTT	CASSERTSGLNTGELFF
.	TRBJ2-1	.	TRBV27	TGTGCCAGCAGTTTAAGGGGACTTATTAATGAGCAGTTCTTC	CASSLRGLINEQFF
.	TRBJ2-1	.	TRBV7-9	TGTGCCAGCAGCTTAAAGGGCGGGATCGGTGATGAGCAGTTCTTC	CASSLKGGIGDEQFF
TRBD2	TRBJ2-7	.	TRBV2	TGTGCCAGCAGTGAAGAGGTAGCGGGAGGGTACGAGCAGTACTTC	CASSEEVAGGYEQYF